These 27 T cell receptor beta chains were all obtained from the same sample, sequenced in a study of cytomegalovirus exposure and HLA in healthy donors. Primers for the PCR totalled 60 Vbeta and 13 Jbeta. The assay was immunoSEQ multiplex PCR, and TCRdb's table has in-frame clones only and misses some. The sample includes more than 90,000 clones, roughly 66% of them seen just once. Specimen: PBMCs. Receptor source: a woman aged 25 to 39 in good health and CMV-seronegative.

This clone has more than one count but fewer than ten. The rearrangement links TRBV19 to TRBJ2-5; TRBD2 might be the D (5 bases). Germline values: CDR1 LNHDA, CDR2 SQIVND (reference sequence). The CDR3 extends over 13 amino acids. V lost 5 bases, J lost 4 bases, and 11 bases lay in between. The CDR3 bases are TGTGCCAGTAGTGTTATGGCGGGAGAGACCCAGTACTTC. Its protein is CASSVMAGETQYF.

V and J are TRBV6-6 and TRBJ2-5; 7 positions agree with TRBD1. The CDR3 sequence is 13 residues long. Germline values: CDR1 MNHNY, CDR2 SVGAGI (reference sequence). Trimming cost V 10 bases and J 4 bases; bases outside gene matches: 9. The CDR3 sequence: CAIRTRTGETQYF. The DNA for the CDR3 is TGTGCCATTCGGACTCGGACAGGAGAGACCCAGTACTTC.

This clone was detected only once. The rearrangement joins TRBV5-4 to TRBJ2-5; D might be TRBD2 (6 bases). V lost 2 bases and J lost 7, with 18 bases in between. The length of the CDR3 is 15 residues. Germline lookup yields CDR1 SGHNT and CDR2 YYREEE (reference sequence). In DNA, the CDR3 is TGTGCCAGCAGCTTCAGGACACCCCTCGGGGGGACCCAGTACTTC. It is translated as CASSFRTPLGGTQYF.

The gene calls are TRBV2 and TRBJ2-7; TRBD2 agrees at 8 bases. With 4 bases clipped from V and 2 bases from J, the junction kept 7 bases outside the gene matches. The CDR3 runs to 15 residues. Germline assignment: CDR1 SNHLY and CDR2 FYNNEI. CDR3 bases: TGTGCCAGCAGTGGTGGAGCGGGAGAGACCTACGAGCAGTACTTC. Translated: CASSGGAGETYEQYF.

This rearrangement joins TRBV6-1 to TRBJ1-4, with D unresolved. Germline V gives CDR1 MNHNS, CDR2 SASEGT. The length of the CDR3 is 13 residues. Trimming cost V 5 bases and J 5 bases, with 9 bases left between them. This chain's CDR3 is CASSLQLNEKLFF. DNA for the CDR3: TGTGCCAGCAGTTTACAGCTCAATGAAAAACTGTTTTTT.

The V call is TRBV5-1, the J call TRBJ2-2, with D maybe TRBD1 (5 bases). The CDR3 runs 14 residues. CDR1 is SGHRS and CDR2 is YFSETQ in the germline V gene. Trimming shortened V by 5 bases and J by 0 bases, and 8 bases separated the two germline ends. CDR3 region: CASSSGTNTGELFF. CDR3 nucleotides: TGCGCCAGCAGTTCAGGGACGAACACCGGGGAGCTGTTTTTT.

CDR3 sequence: CASSVLAGAGSYEQYF. The DNA for the CDR3 is TGTGCCAGCAGCGTTCTAGCGGGAGCGGGCTCCTACGAGCAGTACTTC. The rearrangement links TRBV7-2 to TRBJ2-7, with TRBD2 matching over 10 bases. The CDR3 is 16 residues long. The J segment lost 0 bases and the V segment lost 5 bases, leaving 7 bases of the junction unmatched. CDR1 is SGHTA, CDR2 FQGNSA, per germline.

This chain uses TRBV28 with TRBJ2-7, with D possibly matching TRBD1 (7 bases). Trimming removed 4 bases at V and 5 bases at J, with 15 bases between. The CDR3 totals 14 residues. The V gene's germline CDR1 is MDHEN and CDR2 SYDVKM. The CDR3 DNA is TGTGCCAGCAGTTCCCAAGGGGGCGGGGACGAGCAGTACTTC. This sequence encodes CASSSQGGGDEQYF.

J is TRBJ1-5 and V is TRBV15; TRBD1 agrees at 8 bases. The CDR3 runs to 17 residues. CDR1 LNHNV and CDR2 YYDKDF come from the germline V gene (reference sequence). Losses at the gene ends were 1 base for V and 3 bases for J; bases not matched to a gene: 8. CDR3 coding DNA: TGTGCCACCAGCAGAGGGGGTGGGGGACAGGACAATCAGCCCCAGCATTTT. Its translation is CATSRGGGGQDNQPQHF.

V is TRBV28 and J is TRBJ2-7; 9 bases fit TRBD1. Per the germline V gene, CDR1 is MDHEN and CDR2 is SYDVKM. V trimming: 7 bases; J trimming: 3 bases; junction bases outside the gene matches: 10. This CDR3 has 15 residues. CDR3 region: CASTPAGTGSYEQYF. The CDR3 DNA sequence: TGTGCCAGCACCCCAGCCGGGACAGGGAGCTACGAGCAGTACTTC. The variable domain in full, completed from reference TRBV28 and TRBJ2-7, reads DVKVTQSSRYLVKRTGEKVFLECVQDMDHENMFWYRQDPGLGLRLIYFSYDVKMKEKGDIPEGYSVSREKKERFSLILESASTNQTSMYLCASTPAGTGSYEQYFGPGTRLTVT.

This chain uses TRBV5-1 with TRBJ2-7, with D perhaps TRBD1 (6 bases). This CDR3 is 13 amino acids long. CDR1 and CDR2 from the germline V gene are SGHRS and YFSETQ. V lost 7 bases to trimming and J lost 1 base, with 12 bases between them. The chain's CDR3 is CASRAGASYEQYF. DNA for the CDR3: TGCGCCAGCCGAGCAGGGGCGTCCTACGAGCAGTACTTC.

This chain joins TRBV6-1 and TRBJ2-7, with 7 bases identical to TRBD2. Germline V CDR1 and CDR2: MNHNS, SASEGT. The junction had 8 bases not matched to a gene; V was cut back by 2 bases and J by 4 bases. The CDR3 extends over 15 amino acids. This CDR3 is CASSESAGDQYEQYF. DNA of the CDR3: TGTGCCAGCAGTGAAAGTGCGGGAGACCAGTACGAGCAGTACTTC.

This clone has a single count. The V and J genes are TRBV4-1 and TRBJ2-2; TRBD2 matches at 12 bases. This CDR3 spans 17 amino acids. Looked up from germline, CDR1 is MGHRA and CDR2 is YSYEKL. Losses at the gene ends were 2 bases for V and 6 bases for J; bases not matched to a gene: 7. The CDR3 sequence is CASSQTSGRTPAGELFF. DNA for the CDR3: TGCGCCAGCAGCCAAACTAGCGGGAGGACCCCCGCCGGGGAGCTGTTTTTT.

The gene calls are TRBV6-5 and TRBJ2-1; 14 nucleotides line up with TRBD2. The trim removed 2 bases at V and 8 bases at J, leaving 5 bases unmatched. This CDR3 is built from 16 residues. Per germline, CDR1 MNHEY and CDR2 SVGAGI. CDR3 DNA sequence: TGTGCCAGCAGTTACGGGACTAGCGGGAGTGCGGATGAGCAGTTCTTC. It encodes CASSYGTSGSADEQFF.

The chain recombines TRBV30 with TRBJ2-1, with TRBD2 identical over 7 bases. Germline V gives CDR1 GTSNPN, CDR2 SVGIG (reference sequence). J gave up 10 bases and V 3 bases, and 6 bases lay outside the gene matches. The CDR3 runs to 12 residues. The CDR3 reads CAWSRGVGEQFF. CDR3 sequence (DNA): TGTGCCTGGAGCCGGGGGGTTGGGGAGCAGTTCTTC.

The chain links TRBV7-2 to TRBJ1-4, with D maybe TRBD1 (5 bases). The CDR3 consists of 15 residues. Germline V lookup: CDR1 SGHTA, CDR2 FQGNSA. V lost 2 bases and J lost 5, with 12 bases in between. The CDR3 spells CASSLRGQPNEKLFF. In DNA form, the CDR3 reads TGTGCCAGCAGCTTAAGGGGTCAGCCGAATGAAAAACTGTTTTTT. Supplemented by reference TRBV7-2 and TRBJ1-4, the full variable domain reads GAGVSQSPSNKVTEKGKDVELRCDPISGHTALYWYRQSLGQGLEFLIYFQGNSAPDKSGLPSDRFSAERTGGSVSTLTIQRTQQEDSAVYLCASSLRGQPNEKLFFGSGTQLSVL.

The chain has TRBV19 and TRBJ2-3, with TRBD2 as a possible D gene (5 bases). Per germline, CDR1 LNHDA and CDR2 SQIVND (reference sequence). There are 15 residues in the CDR3. Between the trimmed V and J ends, which lost 7 bases and 2 bases, there was a span of 16 bases. DNA for the CDR3: TGTGCCAGTACGACTGCCGGAGGTCTCACAGATACGCAGTATTTT. It codes for CASTTAGGLTDTQYF.

The gene calls are TRBV6-5 and TRBJ2-7; 14 nucleotides match TRBD2. With V trimmed by 7 bases and J by 4 bases, 6 bases remained unmatched. CDR1 MNHEY and CDR2 SVGAGI come from the germline V gene. This CDR3 is built from 15 residues. CDR3 residues: CASTERLAGGYEQYF. CDR3 nucleotides: TGTGCCAGCACCGAACGACTAGCGGGGGGGTACGAGCAGTACTTC.

The chain carries TRBV5-1 and TRBJ2-5; weak D call: TRBD1 (6 bases). V was cut by 1 base and J by 2 bases, with 9 bases left in between. CDR1 is SGHRS and CDR2 is YFSETQ in the germline V gene. The CDR3 is made up of 14 amino acids. The CDR3 DNA follows: TGCGCCAGCAGCTTGTCCGGACAGCAAGAGACCCAGTACTTC. Translation gives CASSLSGQQETQYF. Variable domain in full (rest from reference TRBV5-1 and TRBJ2-5): KAGVTQTPRYLIKTRGQQVTLSCSPISGHRSVSWYQQTPGQGLQFLFEYFSETQRNKGNFPGRFSGRQFSNSRSEMNVSTLELGDSALYLCASSLSGQQETQYFGPGTRLLVL.

The rearrangement joins TRBV19 to TRBJ2-7; 8 bases map to TRBD2. Trimming at V came to 5 bases and at J to 2 bases, leaving 5 bases not matched to a gene. Germline CDR1 LNHDA, CDR2 SQIVND (reference sequence). The CDR3 length is 14 residues. The CDR3 sequence: CASSFGGRTYEQYF. The CDR3 DNA follows: TGTGCCAGTAGTTTCGGCGGGAGGACCTACGAGCAGTACTTC.

The chain couples TRBV5-1 to TRBJ1-1, with 8 bases aligning to TRBD1. There are 15 residues in the CDR3. Trimming removed 5 bases from V and 4 bases from J; junction bases left unmatched: 10. Germline CDR1 and CDR2: SGHRS and YFSETQ. This CDR3 is CASRSQQGGGTEAFF. CDR3 nucleotides: TGCGCCAGCAGGTCCCAACAGGGGGGAGGCACTGAAGCTTTCTTT.

A few counts support this clone. The chain joins TRBV30 to TRBJ2-7, with 8 bases matching TRBD1. V lost 7 bases and J lost 2; bases outside the gene matches: 7. This CDR3 contains 13 residues. Germline CDR1 GTSNPN, CDR2 SVGIG (reference sequence). The CDR3 protein is CALTDRAPYEQYF. The CDR3 DNA reads as TGTGCCTTGACGGACAGGGCTCCCTACGAGCAGTACTTC.

J is TRBJ1-4 and V is TRBV4-1; a weak D match, TRBD1 (5 bases). CDR3 length: 14 amino acids. Trimming took 3 bases from V and 8 from J, leaving 13 bases between them. The germline gives CDR1 MGHRA, CDR2 YSYEKL. The CDR3 DNA is TGCGCCAGCAGCCATCGGTCAGGGTTCGAAAAACTGTTTTTT. Residues: CASSHRSGFEKLFF.

This chain uses TRBV18 with TRBJ2-7; 9 bases are shared with TRBD1. CDR3 length: 15 amino acids. Germline V gene data show CDR1 as KGHSH and CDR2 as LQKENI. The junction had 7 bases not matched to a gene; V was cut back by 3 bases and J by 4 bases. CDR3 sequence: CASSPGQGLLYEQYF. In DNA, the CDR3 is TGTGCCAGCTCACCGGGACAGGGACTTCTTTACGAGCAGTACTTC. The whole variable domain, filled in from reference TRBV18 and TRBJ2-7, reads NAGVMQNPRHLVRRRGQEARLRCSPMKGHSHVYWYRQLPEEGLKFMVYLQKENIIDESGMPKERFSAEFPKEGPSILRIQQVVRGDSAAYFCASSPGQGLLYEQYFGPGTRLTVT.

This clone occurred a few times. This chain's CDR3 is CASSQSGQNSFYSNQPQHF. CDR3 in DNA: TGCGCCAGCAGCCAATCCGGACAGAATTCTTTTTATAGCAATCAGCCCCAGCATTTT. The chain is built from TRBV4-1 and TRBJ1-5, with a weak D call TRBD1 (6 bases). Germline V lookup: CDR1 MGHRA, CDR2 YSYEKL. V lost 2 bases and J 0 bases, leaving 20 bases between the germline ends. CDR3 size: 19 residues.

The chain couples TRBV19 to TRBJ1-1; D unclear. Germline CDR1 LNHDA, CDR2 SQIVND (reference sequence). Trimming took off 3 bases at V and 1 base at J, with 9 bases between the two ends. This CDR3 is 14 amino acids long. The CDR3 protein is CASSMVRGNTEAFF. DNA for the CDR3: TGTGCCAGTAGTATGGTCAGAGGGAACACTGAAGCTTTCTTT. Using reference TRBV19 and TRBJ1-1 for the parts outside the CDR3, the full variable domain is DGGITQSPKYLFRKEGQNVTLSCEQNLNHDAMYWYRQDPGQGLRLIYYSQIVNDFQKGDIAEGYSVSREKKESFPLTVTSAQKNPTAFYLCASSMVRGNTEAFFGQGTRLTVV.

This clone was seen a single time. The V and J genes are TRBV6-6 and TRBJ2-1, with a tentative D call TRBD1 (6 bases). Germline V CDR1 and CDR2: MNHNY, SVGAGI (reference sequence). The V and J ends lost 2 bases and 7 bases respectively, with 18 bases between them. The length of the CDR3 is 16 residues. Here the CDR3 DNA reads TGTGCCAGCAGTTACCCAATCAGGGGCGCAATAAATGAGCAGTTCTTC. It encodes CASSYPIRGAINEQFF.